The 26 T cell receptor beta chains given below trace back to one sample, sequenced in a study of OX40 agonist ivuxolimab in advanced cancers. To prepare the library, the immunoSEQ multiplex PCR assay was applied. Not all clones reach the TCRdb copy of this immuneACCESS table, which keeps in-frame sequences only. Checked studies attribute under half of the gap to unresolved V genes and leave the rest unexplained. The sample table lists tens of thousands of clones, about 90% of them with a count of one. The ten largest clones represent less than 5% of the sample. Sequencing used CD4+ or CD8+ T cells sorted from blood, obtained in a trial of the OX40 agonist ivuxolimab. These receptors all stem from an adult with an advanced solid tumor such as melanoma, head and neck, liver or kidney cancer.

This chain joins TRBV25-1 and TRBJ2-2; D remains ambiguous. Per the germline V gene, CDR1 is MGHDK and CDR2 is SYGVNS. V was shortened by 8 bases and J by 8 bases, with 12 bases between the two germline ends. The CDR3 covers 12 residues. In nucleotides, the CDR3 is TGTGCCAGCGTCCTCCCGGGTGGGGAGCTGTTTTTT. This sequence encodes CASVLPGGELFF.

Regarding this clone: At one boundary the junction diverges from the germline segment, which might be a read error. The chain carries TRBV7-7 and TRBJ2-2; the D gene is possibly TRBD1 (5 bases). CDR3 size: 15 residues. Germline-derived CDR1 and CDR2 are SSHAT and FNYEAQ (reference sequence). The chain's CDR3 is CASSLVQGTTGELFF. CDR3 DNA sequence: TGTGCTAGCAGCTTGGTCCAGGGCACCACCGGGGAGCTGTTTTTT.

This clone was counted a single time. V usage is TRBV6-1 and J usage is TRBJ2-3; D remains unclear. The CDR3 covers 15 residues. Germline loops: CDR1 MNHNS, CDR2 SASEGT. The V end was cut by 3 bases, the J end by 0 bases, with 10 bases between. The CDR3 DNA reads as TGTGCCAGCAGTGATATGGGGTCGAGCACAGATACGCAGTATTTT. Amino acid sequence: CASSDMGSSTDTQYF.

This clone came up once. The chain couples TRBV27 to TRBJ2-2, with unresolved D. With 5 bases removed from V and 4 bases from J, the gap between germline ends came to 14 bases. Germline CDR1 is MNHEY and CDR2 is SMNVEV (reference sequence). CDR3 size: 15 residues. The CDR3: CASSPDPVPTGELFF. The CDR3 DNA is TGTGCCAGCAGTCCCGACCCCGTGCCCACCGGGGAGCTGTTTTTT.

The gene calls are TRBV27 and TRBJ1-2, with D uncertain. The CDR3 is made up of 14 amino acids. Germline-derived CDR1 and CDR2 are MNHEY and SMNVEV (reference sequence). V was pared by 5 bases and J by 12 bases, with 22 bases between. The CDR3 loop reads CASSPSREGSLNTF. CDR3 coding DNA: TGTGCCAGCAGTCCCTCTAGGGAGGGTTCCTTAAACACCTTC.

This chain joins TRBV6-5 and TRBJ1-1, with D maybe TRBD1 (5 bases). Looked up from germline, CDR1 is MNHEY and CDR2 is SVGAGI. The CDR3 loop spans 13 amino acids. V was clipped by 0 bases and J by 7 bases, with 9 bases between them. The DNA of the CDR3 is TGTGCCAGCAGTTACTCGGGGCGGATTGAAGCTTTCTTT. It is translated as CASSYSGRIEAFF.

J is TRBJ2-3 and V is TRBV28; D gene ambiguous. This CDR3 comprises 13 residues. V was cut by 6 bases and J by 8 bases, with 15 bases left in between. Germline CDR1 is MDHEN and CDR2 is SYDVKM. The CDR3 sequence is CASSYRLGSTQYF. The CDR3 bases are TGTGCCAGCAGCTACAGACTTGGTAGTACGCAGTATTTT.

V is TRBV5-1 and J is TRBJ1-2; 7 positions agree with TRBD1. The CDR3 loop spans 15 amino acids. CDR1 and CDR2 (germline): SGHRS, YFSETQ. J lost 6 bases, V lost 4 bases, and 12 bases had no gene match. For the CDR3, the DNA is TGCGCCAGCAGCGGGGGATTTGACAGGGCGGATGGCTACACCTTC. Translation: CASSGGFDRADGYTF.

This chain uses TRBV27 with TRBJ2-7; possible D gene TRBD1, 6 bases. The CDR3 totals 14 residues. CDR1 is MNHEY, CDR2 SMNVEV, per germline (reference sequence). V shed 6 bases and J shed 0 bases, with 12 bases lying between them. In nucleotides, the CDR3 is TGTGCCAGCAGCTCCATGGACAGCTCCTACGAGCAGTACTTC. As protein: CASSSMDSSYEQYF.

This chain uses TRBV28 with TRBJ2-7; 10 bases fit TRBD2. CDR1 is MDHEN and CDR2 is SYDVKM in the germline V gene. The trim removed 6 bases at V and 4 bases at J, leaving 6 bases unmatched. This CDR3 comprises 14 residues. Here the CDR3 reads CASSKGLAVYEQYF. CDR3 coding DNA: TGTGCCAGCAGCAAAGGACTAGCGGTTTACGAGCAGTACTTC.

This clone came up a few times. V gene TRBV6-6 combines with J gene TRBJ1-6; D not resolved. This CDR3 spans 13 amino acids. CDR1 is MNHNY and CDR2 is SVGAGI in the germline V gene (reference sequence). The V gene lost 8 bases and the J gene lost 0 bases, with 5 bases spanning the gap. The CDR3 is CASGSSYNSPLHF. DNA of the CDR3: TGTGCCAGCGGTAGCTCCTATAATTCACCCCTCCACTTT.

The chain combines TRBV10-3 with TRBJ1-5; D unresolved. The CDR3 sequence is 12 residues long. CDR1 and CDR2 from the germline V gene are ENHRY and SYGVKD. The ends were cut back, 0 bases at V and 5 bases at J, with 2 bases in the middle. CDR3 amino acids: CAISESYQPQHF. The CDR3, as DNA: TGTGCCATCAGTGAGTCGTATCAGCCCCAGCATTTT.

V gene TRBV27 combines with J gene TRBJ2-1; the D gene is possibly TRBD2 (6 bases). V was shortened by 4 bases and J by 5 bases, with 18 bases between the two germline ends. The V gene's germline CDR1 is MNHEY and CDR2 SMNVEV (reference sequence). The CDR3 loop spans 16 amino acids. Written as DNA, the CDR3 is TGTGCCAGCAGTTCCTCCCGGACTAACGTGGACAATGAGCAGTTCTTC. It is translated as CASSSSRTNVDNEQFF.

This sequence joins TRBV5-6 and TRBJ2-2; TRBD2 is a possible D gene (5 bases). Per the germline V gene, CDR1 is SGHDT and CDR2 is YYEEEE. Trimming cost V 7 bases and J 7 bases, with 8 bases left between them. The CDR3 loop spans 11 amino acids. CDR3 protein: CASSRGGELFF. DNA of the CDR3: TGTGCCAGCTCCCGGGGCGGGGAGCTGTTTTTT. The full variable domain, completed using reference TRBV5-6 and TRBJ2-2, is DAGVTQSPTHLIKTRGQQVTLRCSPKSGHDTVSWYQQALGQGPQFIFQYYEEEERQRGNFPDRFSGHQFPNYSSELNVNALLLGDSALYLCASSRGGELFFGEGSRLTVL.

The genes are TRBV2 and TRBJ2-5; TRBD1 matches 9 bases. Near its end, the DNA agrees better with TRBJ2-7, so the J call may be wrong. Germline lookup yields CDR1 SNHLY and CDR2 FYNNEI. The CDR3 is 15 amino acids. CDR3 sequence: CASSAGRDRVNEQYF. CDR3 DNA sequence: TGTGCCAGCAGTGCCGGTCGGGACAGGGTAAACGAGCAGTACTTC.

The chain recombines TRBV6-6 with TRBJ2-7; TRBD1 matches 7 bases. Germline CDR1 reads MNHNY; CDR2 reads SVGAGI (reference sequence). The CDR3 is 15 residues long. The J segment lost 3 bases and the V segment lost 7 bases, leaving 12 bases of the junction unmatched. The CDR3 region has the DNA TGTGCCAGCACCAATTATGCAGGGACAGACTACGAGCAGTACTTC. This translates into CASTNYAGTDYEQYF.

This rearrangement joins TRBV6-5 to TRBJ1-1; D remains unclear. CDR1 and CDR2 (germline): MNHEY, SVGAGI. The V end was cut by 0 bases, the J end by 1 base, with 9 bases between. The CDR3 is 15 amino acids. The DNA of the CDR3 is TGTGCCAGCAGTTACTCGACTTCAGGGAACACTGAAGCTTTCTTT. This translates into CASSYSTSGNTEAFF.

The rearrangement links TRBV19 to TRBJ1-3; D remains unclear. CDR3 length: 15 residues. The V end was cut by 7 bases, the J end by 0 bases, with 13 bases between. Germline-derived CDR1 and CDR2 are LNHDA and SQIVND (reference sequence). This CDR3 reads CASTPSRYSGNTIYF. CDR3 bases: TGTGCCAGTACCCCCAGCCGATACTCTGGAAACACCATATATTTT.

J is TRBJ2-3 and V is TRBV5-5, with D maybe TRBD2 (6 bases). The CDR3 is 14 amino acids. Germline CDR1 SGHKS, CDR2 YYEKEE (reference sequence). Deletions cut 4 bases from V and 2 bases from J, with 11 bases between. CDR3 DNA sequence: TGTGCCAGCAGCCTCGCGGGGATCACAGATACGCAGTATTTT. Its protein product is CASSLAGITDTQYF.

This clone was seen only once. The chain carries TRBV15 and TRBJ1-5, with 7 bases fitting TRBD1. Germline CDR1 LNHNV, CDR2 YYDKDF (reference sequence). The CDR3 has 18 residues. The V and J ends lost 3 bases and 3 bases, in that order; junction bases with no gene match: 14. CDR3 protein: CATSRGGIGTVDNQPQHF. CDR3 nucleotides: TGTGCCACCAGCAGGGGGGGGATAGGGACAGTCGACAATCAGCCCCAGCATTTT.

This chain connects TRBV7-9 to TRBJ1-1; no clear D gene. Germline lookup yields CDR1 SEHNR and CDR2 FQNEAQ (reference sequence). CDR3 length: 13 amino acids. Trimming removed 10 bases at V and 2 bases at J, with 14 bases between. CDR3 DNA: TGTGCCACCCGGATCGAGGGCAACACTGAAGCTTTCTTT. Translating it yields CATRIEGNTEAFF.

This clone appeared a few times. The rearrangement joins TRBV6-5 to TRBJ1-1; TRBD1 matches at 7 bases. The germline V gene has CDR1 MNHEY and CDR2 SVGAGI. The CDR3 loop spans 14 amino acids. The V segment lost 5 bases and the J segment 4 bases; nucleotides outside the gene matches: 7. CDR3 DNA sequence: TGTGCCAGCAGTACCGGGACAGCTAGCACTGAAGCTTTCTTT. It encodes CASSTGTASTEAFF.

The chain joins TRBV2 to TRBJ1-2; D remains unclear. The CDR3 covers 16 residues. The germline V gene encodes CDR1 SNHLY and CDR2 FYNNEI. Trimming left V 2 bases short and J 2 bases short, with 15 bases between. In DNA form, the CDR3 reads TGTGCCAGCAGTGAATCAGGTATCGCAGGAAACTATGGCTACACCTTC. It is translated as CASSESGIAGNYGYTF.

The V and J genes are TRBV7-9 and TRBJ2-7; 7 nucleotides align to TRBD1. The CDR3 covers 12 residues. Germline V lookup: CDR1 SEHNR, CDR2 FQNEAQ (reference sequence). V lost 5 bases, J lost 4 bases, and 2 bases stayed unmatched. The CDR3 DNA is TGTGCCAGCAGCCACAGGGGATACGAGCAGTACTTC. Its translation: CASSHRGYEQYF.

The rearrangement links TRBV28 to TRBJ2-7; TRBD2 might be the D (6 bases). This CDR3 spans 14 amino acids. The germline gives CDR1 MDHEN, CDR2 SYDVKM. V lost 3 bases to trimming and J lost 3 bases, with 12 bases between them. Here the CDR3 DNA reads TGTGCCAGCAGTTTCCGGGGCGGGGTCTACGAGCAGTACTTC. Protein: CASSFRGGVYEQYF.

The V gene is TRBV7-9, the J gene TRBJ2-5, with D unclear. V lost 5 bases and J 6 bases, leaving 13 bases between the germline ends. The CDR3 runs 13 residues. Germline loops: CDR1 SEHNR, CDR2 FQNEAQ (reference sequence). The CDR3 region has the DNA TGTGCCAGCAGCAACATAGCAGGTCAGACCCAGTACTTC. This sequence encodes CASSNIAGQTQYF.